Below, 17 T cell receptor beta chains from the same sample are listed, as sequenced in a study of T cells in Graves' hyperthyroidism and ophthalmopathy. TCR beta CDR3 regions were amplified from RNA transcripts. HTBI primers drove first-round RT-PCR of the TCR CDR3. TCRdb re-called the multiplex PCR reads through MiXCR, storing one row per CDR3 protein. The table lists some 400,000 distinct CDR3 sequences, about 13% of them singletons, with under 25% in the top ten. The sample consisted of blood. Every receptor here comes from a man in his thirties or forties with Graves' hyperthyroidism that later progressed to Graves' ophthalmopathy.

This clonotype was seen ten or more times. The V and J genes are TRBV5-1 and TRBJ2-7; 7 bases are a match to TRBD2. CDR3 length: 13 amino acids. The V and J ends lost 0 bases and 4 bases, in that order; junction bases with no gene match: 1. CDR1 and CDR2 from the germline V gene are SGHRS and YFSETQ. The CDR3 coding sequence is TGCGCCAGCAGCTTGGGGGAGGGGTACGAGCAGTACTTC. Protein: CASSLGEGYEQYF.

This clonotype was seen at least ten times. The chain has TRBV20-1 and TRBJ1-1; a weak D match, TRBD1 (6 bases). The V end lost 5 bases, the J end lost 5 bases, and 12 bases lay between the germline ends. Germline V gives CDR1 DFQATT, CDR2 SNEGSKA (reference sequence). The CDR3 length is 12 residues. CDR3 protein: CSADEGGTEAFF. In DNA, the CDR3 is TGCAGTGCTGACGAGGGGGGGACTGAAGCTTTCTTT.

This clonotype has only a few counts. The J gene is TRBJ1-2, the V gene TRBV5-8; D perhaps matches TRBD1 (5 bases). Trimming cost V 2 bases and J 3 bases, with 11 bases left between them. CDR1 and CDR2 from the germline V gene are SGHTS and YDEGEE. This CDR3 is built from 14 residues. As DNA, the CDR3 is TGTGCCAGCAGCTTCGACGGGACGGACTATGGCTACACCTTC. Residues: CASSFDGTDYGYTF.

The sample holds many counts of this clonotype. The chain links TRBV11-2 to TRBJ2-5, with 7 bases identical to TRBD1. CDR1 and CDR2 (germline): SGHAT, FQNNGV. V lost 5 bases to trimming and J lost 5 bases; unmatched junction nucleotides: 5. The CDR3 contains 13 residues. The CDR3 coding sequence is TGTGCCAGCAGCGTACAGGGGTTGGAGACCCAGTACTTC. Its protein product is CASSVQGLETQYF.

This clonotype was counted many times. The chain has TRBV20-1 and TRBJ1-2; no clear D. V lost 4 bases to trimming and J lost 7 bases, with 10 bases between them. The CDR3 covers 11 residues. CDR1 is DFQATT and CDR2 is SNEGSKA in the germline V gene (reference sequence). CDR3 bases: TGCAGTGCTACCCCGCGGGGTGGCTACACCTTC. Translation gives CSATPRGGYTF.

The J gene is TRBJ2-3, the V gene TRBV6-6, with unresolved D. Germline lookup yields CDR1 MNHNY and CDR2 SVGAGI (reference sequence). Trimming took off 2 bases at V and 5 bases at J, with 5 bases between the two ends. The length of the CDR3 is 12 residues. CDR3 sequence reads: CASSYNRDTQYF. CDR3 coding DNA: TGTGCCAGCAGTTACAACAGAGATACGCAGTATTTT.

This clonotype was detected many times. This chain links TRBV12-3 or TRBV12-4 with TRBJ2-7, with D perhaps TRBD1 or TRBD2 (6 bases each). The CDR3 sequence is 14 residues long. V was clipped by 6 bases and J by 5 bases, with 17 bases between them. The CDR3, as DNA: TGTGCCAGCAGAACAGGGCTCTCGGGAGACGAGCAGTACTTC. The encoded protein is CASRTGLSGDEQYF.

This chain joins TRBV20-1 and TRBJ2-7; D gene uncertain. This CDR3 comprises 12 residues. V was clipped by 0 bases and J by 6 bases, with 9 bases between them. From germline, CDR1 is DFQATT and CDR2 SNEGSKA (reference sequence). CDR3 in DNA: TGCAGTGCTAGAGATCAGGTGGGCGAGCAGTACTTC. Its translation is CSARDQVGEQYF.

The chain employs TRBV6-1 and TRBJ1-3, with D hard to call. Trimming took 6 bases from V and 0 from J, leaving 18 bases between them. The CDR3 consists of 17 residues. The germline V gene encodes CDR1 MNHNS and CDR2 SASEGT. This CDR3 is CASRMEKATGSGNTIYF. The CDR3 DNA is TGTGCCAGCAGAATGGAGAAGGCCACCGGCTCTGGAAACACCATATATTTT.

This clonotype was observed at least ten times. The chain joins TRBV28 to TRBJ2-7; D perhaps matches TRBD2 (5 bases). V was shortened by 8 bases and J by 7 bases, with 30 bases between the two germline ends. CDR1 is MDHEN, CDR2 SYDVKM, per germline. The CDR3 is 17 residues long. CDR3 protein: CASSLDMAGLTSGEQYF. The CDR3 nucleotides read TGTGCCAGCTCTCTTGATATGGCGGGTCTCACCTCGGGGGAGCAGTACTTC.

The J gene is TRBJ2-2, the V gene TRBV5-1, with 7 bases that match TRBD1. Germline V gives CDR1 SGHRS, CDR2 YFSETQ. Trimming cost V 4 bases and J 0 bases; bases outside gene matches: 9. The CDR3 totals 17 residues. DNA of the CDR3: TGCGCCAGCAGCCTTCAACCACAGGGGTCGAACACCGGGGAGCTGTTTTTT. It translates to CASSLQPQGSNTGELFF.

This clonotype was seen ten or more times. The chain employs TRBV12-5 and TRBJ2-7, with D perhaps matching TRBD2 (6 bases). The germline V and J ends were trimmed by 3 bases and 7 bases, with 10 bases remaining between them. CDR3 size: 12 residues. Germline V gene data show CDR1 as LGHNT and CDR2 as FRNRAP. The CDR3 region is CASGFWGGEQYF. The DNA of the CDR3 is TGTGCTAGTGGTTTTTGGGGAGGTGAGCAGTACTTC.

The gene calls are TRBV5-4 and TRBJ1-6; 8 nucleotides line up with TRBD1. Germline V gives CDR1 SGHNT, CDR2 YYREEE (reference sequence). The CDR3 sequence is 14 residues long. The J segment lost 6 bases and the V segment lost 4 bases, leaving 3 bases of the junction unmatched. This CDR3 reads CASSRTGTNSPLHF. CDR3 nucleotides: TGTGCCAGCAGCAGGACAGGGACTAATTCACCCCTCCACTTT. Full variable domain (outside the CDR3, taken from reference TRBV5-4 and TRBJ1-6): ETGVTQSPTHLIKTRGQQVTLRCSSQSGHNTVSWYQQALGQGPQFIFQYYREEENGRGNFPPRFSGLQFPNYSSELNVNALELDDSALYLCASSRTGTNSPLHFGNGTRLTVT.

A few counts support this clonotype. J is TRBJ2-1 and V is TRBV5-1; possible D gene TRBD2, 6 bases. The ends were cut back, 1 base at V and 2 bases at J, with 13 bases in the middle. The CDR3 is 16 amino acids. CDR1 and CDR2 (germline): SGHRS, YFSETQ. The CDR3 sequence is CASSLYSGETYNEQFF. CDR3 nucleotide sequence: TGCGCCAGCAGCTTGTATTCGGGGGAAACCTACAATGAGCAGTTCTTC.

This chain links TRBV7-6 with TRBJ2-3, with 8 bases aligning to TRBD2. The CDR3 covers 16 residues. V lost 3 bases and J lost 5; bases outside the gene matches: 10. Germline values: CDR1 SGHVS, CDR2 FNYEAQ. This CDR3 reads CASSLLTGGREDTQYF. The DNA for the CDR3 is TGTGCCAGCAGCTTGCTGACGGGGGGGCGAGAAGATACGCAGTATTTT.

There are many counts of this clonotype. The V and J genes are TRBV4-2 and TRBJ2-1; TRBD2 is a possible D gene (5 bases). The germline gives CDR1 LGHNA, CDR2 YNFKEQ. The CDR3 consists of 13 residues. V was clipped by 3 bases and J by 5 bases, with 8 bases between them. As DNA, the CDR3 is TGTGCCAGCAGCCAGCAACTAGACAATGAGCAGTTCTTC. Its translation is CASSQQLDNEQFF.

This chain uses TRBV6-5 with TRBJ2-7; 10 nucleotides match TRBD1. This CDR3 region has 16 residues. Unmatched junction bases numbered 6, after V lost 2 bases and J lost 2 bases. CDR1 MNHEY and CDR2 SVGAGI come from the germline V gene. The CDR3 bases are TGTGCCAGCAGTTACGAGGGGACAGGGGTCACCTACGAGCAGTACTTC. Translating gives CASSYEGTGVTYEQYF.